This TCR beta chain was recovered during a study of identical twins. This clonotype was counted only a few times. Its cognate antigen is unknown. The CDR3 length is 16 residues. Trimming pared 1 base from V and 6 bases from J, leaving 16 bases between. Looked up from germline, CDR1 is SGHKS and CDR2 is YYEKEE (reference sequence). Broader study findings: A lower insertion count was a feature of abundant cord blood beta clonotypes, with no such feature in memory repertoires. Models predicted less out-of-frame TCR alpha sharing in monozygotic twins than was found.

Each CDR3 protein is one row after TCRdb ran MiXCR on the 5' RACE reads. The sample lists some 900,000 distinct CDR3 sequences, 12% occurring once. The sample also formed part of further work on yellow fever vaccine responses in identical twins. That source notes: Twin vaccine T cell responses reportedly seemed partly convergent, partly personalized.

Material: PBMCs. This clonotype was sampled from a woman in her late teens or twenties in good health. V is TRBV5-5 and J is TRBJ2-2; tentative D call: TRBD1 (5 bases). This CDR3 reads CASSLSHRLSAGELFF. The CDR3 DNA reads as TGTGCCAGCAGCTTGTCTCACAGGCTGTCGGCCGGGGAGCTGTTTTTT.